The clone carrying this T cell receptor (beta chain) was found once. As yet, its antigen is unknown. This entry is derived from a study of a mutant IDH1 vaccine in newly diagnosed glioma. At the level of the study: Sex among treated patients split about 62% male, about 40% female; mean age was roughly 40 years. The study, taken as a whole, reports: Changes in top peripheral clonotypes did not appear linked to pseudoprogression.

Time point noted: baseline, week 1 (first vaccination visit). Treatment defined: pre-vaccination baseline after standard-of-care therapy. Astrocytomas found in donors were new, WHO grade 3 or 4, IDH1-mutant and ATRX-lost. The V end lost 7 bases, the J end lost 0 bases, and 15 bases lay between the germline ends. The germline CDR1 and CDR2 sequences are LNHDA and SQIVND (reference sequence). This CDR3 has 16 residues. Sequenced by immunoSEQ multiplex PCR; TCRdb stores in-frame clones only, minus some. The table includes about 50,000 clones, approximately 90% detected once. The sequence derives from a man aged 35 to 55 with glioma. The chain carries TRBV19 and TRBJ1-4; D might be TRBD1 (5 bases). This specimen was PBMCs, taken from a glioma patient treated with radiotherapy, temozolomide or both. The CDR3 nucleotides are TGTGCCAGTACCAAAGGGGACGCAGCAACTAATGAAAAACTGTTTTTT. Translating it yields CASTKGDAATNEKLFF.